The 6 T cell receptor beta chains reported below all come from one sample, sequenced in a study of vaccination effects on CD4 cells after COVID-19. No antigen has been identified for these receptors. Sequencing was preceded by expansion of antigen-specific CD4+ T cells with viral peptide pools in the ViraFEST assay. CD4+ T cell isolation took place after approximately 11 days of culture. Their SARS-CoV-2 infection, verified by PCR, occurred between March and December 2020. The assay was immunoSEQ multiplex PCR, and TCRdb's table has in-frame clones only and misses some. Among more than 35,000 clones listed, about two thirds were seen once. The sample in question was CD4+ T cells from PBMCs cultured with HCoV-NL63 spike peptides, obtained before COVID-19 vaccination. These receptors came from a human donor who had a prior SARS-CoV-2 infection.

The V and J genes are TRBV11-3 and TRBJ2-2; no definite D call. Germline loops: CDR1 SGHNT, CDR2 YENEEA. The CDR3 is made up of 15 amino acids. Trimming shortened V by 1 base and J by 3 bases, and 9 bases separated the two germline ends. DNA of the CDR3: TGTGCCAGCAGCTTAGTAGGCCAAGACACCGGGGAGCTGTTTTTT. It codes for CASSLVGQDTGELFF. The complete variable domain, with remaining parts taken from reference TRBV11-3 and TRBJ2-2, reads EAGVVQSPRYKIIEKKQPVAFWCNPISGHNTLYWYLQNLGQGPELLIRYENEEAVDDSQLPKDRFSAERLKGVDSTLKIQPAELGDSAVYLCASSLVGQDTGELFFGEGSRLTVL.

This clone was recorded once. The V and J genes are TRBV12-5 and TRBJ2-1, with D possibly being TRBD2 (6 bases). Per germline, CDR1 LGHNT and CDR2 FRNRAP. This CDR3 region has 17 residues. The V end lost 0 bases, the J end lost 2 bases, and 14 bases lay between the germline ends. CDR3 coding DNA: TGTGCTAGTGGTTTGGTACGGGTGGCGGGACCCTACAATGAGCAGTTCTTC. This encodes CASGLVRVAGPYNEQFF.

The V gene is TRBV29-1, the J gene TRBJ1-2, with D tentatively TRBD1 (6 bases). Germline values: CDR1 SQVTM, CDR2 ANQGSEA. The CDR3 is made up of 15 amino acids. V was trimmed by 4 bases and J by 4 bases, leaving 19 bases between them. The CDR3 reads CSVGGLVGEFYGYTF. CDR3 DNA sequence: TGCAGCGTTGGGGGGCTCGTGGGGGAATTCTATGGCTACACCTTC. Filled out from reference TRBV29-1 and TRBJ1-2, the complete variable domain reads SAVISQKPSRDICQRGTSLTIQCQVDSQVTMMFWYRQQPGQSLTLIATANQGSEATYESGFVIDKFPISRPNLTFSTLTVSNMSPEDSSIYLCSVGGLVGEFYGYTFGSGTRLTVV.

In nucleotides, the CDR3 is TGTGCCAGTAGCGACATCCGGGACGGAGGGACCTACGAGCAGTACTTC. Its protein is CASSDIRDGGTYEQYF. This rearrangement joins TRBV19 to TRBJ2-7; a possible D gene is TRBD2 (6 bases). The germline V gene encodes CDR1 LNHDA and CDR2 SQIVND (reference sequence). There are 16 residues in the CDR3. The V end lost 6 bases, the J end lost 2 bases, and 20 bases lay between the germline ends.

The CDR3 DNA reads as TGTGCCAGCAGTTACTCGATTTGGAACACAGATACGCAGTATTTT. Protein: CASSYSIWNTDTQYF. The rearrangement links TRBV6-5 to TRBJ2-3; D remains unclear. CDR3 size: 15 residues. Trimming cost V 0 bases and J 2 bases, with 9 bases left between them. CDR1 is MNHEY and CDR2 is SVGAGI in the germline V gene.

This chain links TRBV2 with TRBJ2-1; 9 bases fit TRBD2. This CDR3 spans 14 amino acids. J lost 10 bases, V lost 8 bases, and 12 bases had no gene match. Germline CDR1 is SNHLY and CDR2 is FYNNEI. CDR3 bases: TGTGCCAGCTCCGGACTAGCGTTGGGTCTCGAGCAGTTCTTC. It yields the protein CASSGLALGLEQFF. The full variable domain, its missing parts supplied by reference TRBV2 and TRBJ2-1, is EPEVTQTPSHQVTQMGQEVILRCVPISNHLYFYWYRQILGQKVEFLVSFYNNEISEKSEIFDDQFSVERPDGSNFTLKIRSTKLEDSAMYFCASSGLALGLEQFFGPGTRLTVL.